Given below is one TCR beta chain in context. Here immunoSEQ multiplex PCR was the method, and the copy in TCRdb shows in-frame clones only, minus some. This sample has approximately 240,000 clones, with about 86% found just once. The data derive from a study of blood T cell repertoires in COVID-19. The overall study: PBMCs, B-cell-depleted T cells, or T cells were the source of the cDNA or gDNA that made up the material.

Participants spanned ages about 18 to 100 years and resided in around 25 US areas. Cohort placement rested on clinical history that participants reported themselves. Sequenced material: PBMCs or T cells enriched from blood (not recorded which). The receptor comes from a woman aged 45-65 years in a cohort exposed to, infected with or recovered from COVID-19 (not recorded which).

The CDR3 region has the DNA TGTGCCAGCAGCGTAGGGGCAGCGAACACTGAAGCTTTCTTT. It codes for CASSVGAANTEAFF. The chain couples TRBV9 to TRBJ1-1; D is undetermined. This CDR3 has 14 residues. Trimming took off 0 bases at V and 1 base at J, with 7 bases between the two ends. CDR1 is SGDLS and CDR2 is YYNGEE in the germline V gene. The full variable domain, with the rest looked up from reference TRBV9 and TRBJ1-1, is DSGVTQTPKHLITATGQRVTLRCSPRSGDLSVYWYQQSLDQGLQFLIQYYNGEERAKGNILERFSAQQFPDLHSELNLSSLELGDSALYFCASSVGAANTEAFFGQGTRLTVV.